Each of the 9 T cell receptor beta chains below was sequenced from the same sample in a study of T-cell reconstitution after alpha-beta-depleted transplantation in children. A TCRbeta library incorporating unique molecular identifiers was prepared. TCRdb re-analysed the PCR reads in MiXCR, keeping a single row per CDR3 protein. The sample records about 1,000,000 distinct CDR3 sequences, under 30% being singletons. The sequences come from PBMCs, mostly from graft donor cells, collected 360 days after TCRalphabeta/CD19-depleted stem cell transplant. The receptors shown here come from a boy in the first two years of life who had a stem cell transplant for SCID, so the T cells may come from the graft donor.

The chain carries TRBV29-1 and TRBJ2-5; 8 bases are a match to TRBD1. CDR1 is SQVTM and CDR2 is ANQGSEA in the germline V gene. Losses at the gene ends were 6 bases for V and 2 bases for J; bases not matched to a gene: 2. The CDR3 contains 12 residues. The CDR3 loop is CSVTGGQETQYF. CDR3 nucleotides: TGCAGCGTCACAGGGGGACAAGAGACCCAGTACTTC. The full variable domain, in which reference TRBV29-1 and TRBJ2-5 provide the parts outside the CDR3, is SAVISQKPSRDICQRGTSLTIQCQVDSQVTMMFWYRQQPGQSLTLIATANQGSEATYESGFVIDKFPISRPNLTFSTLTVSNMSPEDSSIYLCSVTGGQETQYFGPGTRLLVL.

This clonotype appeared a few times. The chain uses TRBV3-1 and TRBJ2-5; TRBD2 agrees at 10 bases. The CDR3 runs to 18 residues. V was clipped by 0 bases and J by 4 bases; unmatched bases: 11. The germline gives CDR1 LGHDT, CDR2 YNNKEL (reference sequence). In DNA form, the CDR3 reads TGTGCCAGCAGCCAAGATTATCGGTCAGCGGGGGGGAGAGAGACCCAGTACTTC. Its translation: CASSQDYRSAGGRETQYF.

Ten or more counts support this clonotype. V gene TRBV24-1 combines with J gene TRBJ2-1, with D uncertain. The CDR3 loop spans 12 amino acids. Germline-derived CDR1 and CDR2 are KGHDR and SFDVKD. The V end was cut by 9 bases, the J end by 5 bases, with 10 bases between. CDR3 sequence: CATLWWHNEQFF. DNA for the CDR3: TGTGCCACCCTTTGGTGGCACAATGAGCAGTTCTTC.

This chain joins TRBV9 and TRBJ1-4; D possibly corresponds to TRBD1 (6 bases). The germline gives CDR1 SGDLS, CDR2 YYNGEE. This CDR3 has 16 residues. V was clipped by 4 bases and J by 7 bases, with 20 bases between them. The CDR3 DNA reads as TGTGCCAGCAGCCCCCAGGACAGCCCGTTAGGTGAAAAACTGTTTTTT. Translating it yields CASSPQDSPLGEKLFF.

J is TRBJ2-5 and V is TRBV5-5; D possibly corresponds to TRBD2 (7 bases). The CDR3 consists of 15 residues. Trimming took 1 base from V and 1 from J, leaving 11 bases between them. Germline values: CDR1 SGHKS, CDR2 YYEKEE (reference sequence). The CDR3 region is CASSLKGGGQETQYF. CDR3 nucleotide sequence: TGTGCCAGCAGCTTGAAGGGAGGGGGCCAAGAGACCCAGTACTTC.

This clonotype occurred many times. An end of the junction does not agree with germline; a read error may underlie this. The rearrangement joins TRBV5-1 to TRBJ2-2; 10 nucleotides line up with TRBD1. This CDR3 contains 15 residues. From germline, CDR1 is SGHRS and CDR2 YFSETQ. This CDR3 reads CASSRTGGNTGELFF. The CDR3, as DNA: TGTGCCAGCAGTCGGACAGGGGGAAACACCGGGGAGCTGTTTTTT.

The rearrangement uses TRBV12-3 or TRBV12-4 and TRBJ2-1, with D perhaps assigned TRBD1 or TRBD2 (6 bases each). The CDR3 totals 15 residues. Trimming pared 5 bases from V and 5 bases from J, leaving 16 bases between. The CDR3 coding sequence is TGTGCCAGCAGTCCCTTCGAGGGGGGTGACAATGAGCAGTTCTTC. Translated: CASSPFEGGDNEQFF.

This clonotype was picked up a small number of times. This chain joins TRBV29-1 and TRBJ2-5, with D maybe TRBD1 (5 bases). The CDR3 is 13 residues long. Germline loops: CDR1 SQVTM, CDR2 ANQGSEA. V was clipped by 5 bases and J by 1 base, with 11 bases between them. In DNA form, the CDR3 reads TGCAGCGTTACACAGGTCCGCCAAGAGACCCAGTACTTC. Amino acid sequence: CSVTQVRQETQYF. The entire variable domain, with the rest obtained from reference TRBV29-1 and TRBJ2-5, is as follows: SAVISQKPSRDICQRGTSLTIQCQVDSQVTMMFWYRQQPGQSLTLIATANQGSEATYESGFVIDKFPISRPNLTFSTLTVSNMSPEDSSIYLCSVTQVRQETQYFGPGTRLLVL.

This chain connects TRBV20-1 to TRBJ1-5, with D possibly being TRBD1 (5 bases). In germline, CDR1 is DFQATT, CDR2 SNEGSKA (reference sequence). The CDR3 totals 14 residues. V lost 2 bases and J 3 bases, leaving 11 bases between the germline ends. DNA for the CDR3: TGCAGTGCTAGACCCCCGGGGGACAATCAGCCCCAGCATTTT. Encoded protein: CSARPPGDNQPQHF.